A selection of T cell receptor beta chains follows, all from one sample in a study of T cells after posttransplantation cyclophosphamide. Profiling relied on immunoSEQ multiplex PCR, and the TCRdb table lists in-frame clones only, not all of them. The sample carries about 24,000 clones, about 84% recorded once. Source material: PBMCs. The receptors here all came from a woman aged 60 to 75 with a blood cancer, CMV-positive, and with a related stem cell donor. CDR3s include the opening cysteine and the closing phenylalanine or tryptophan. A D gene is named only where the DNA matches it firmly.

J | V | D | CDR3
TRBJ1-2 | TRBV6-6 | TRBD1 | CASSIWPTGGYGYTF
TRBJ1-1 | TRBV2 | NA | CASSGEGNTEAFF
TRBJ1-5 | TRBV6-7 | NA | CASSYPTLTPDQPQHF
TRBJ1-1 | TRBV6-5 | TRBD1 | CASSYPGQGRTEAFF
TRBJ2-7 | TRBV7-3 | TRBD2 | CASSLRASGPYEQYF
TRBJ2-7 | TRBV30 | TRBD1 | CAWRPTGGASYEQYF
TRBJ2-2 | TRBV30 | NA | CAWTPRTSNTGELFF
TRBJ1-1 | TRBV10-1 | TRBD1 | CASSVGGQGTKAFF
TRBJ2-7 | TRBV6-5 | NA | CASSYSRIYEQYF
TRBJ1-5 | TRBV6-1 | NA | CASRDFIYSNQPQHF
TRBJ1-4 | TRBV2 | NA | CASRSEGRSEKLFF
TRBJ2-7 | TRBV7-7 | TRBD1 | CASSSGTGYEQYF
TRBJ2-7 | TRBV2 | TRBD2 | CASSDISGSFNAYEQYF
TRBJ1-1 | TRBV18 | TRBD1 | CASSHRDRGLAFF
TRBJ2-3 | TRBV5-1 | NA | CASSFPGLNTDTQYF
TRBJ2-3 | TRBV7-2 | NA | CASSFSTSAQYF
TRBJ2-1 | TRBV25-1 | TRBD2 | CAFIGSGSAGDNEQFF
TRBJ2-7 | TRBV6-5 | TRBD1 | CASSRDRRNYEQYF
TRBJ2-5 | TRBV10-3 | NA | CAISEGRGGETQYF
TRBJ1-2 | TRBV2 | NA | CASRSDGIYGYTF
TRBJ1-5 | TRBV27 | NA | CASSPSQGGLQPQHF
TRBJ2-5 | TRBV18 | NA | CASSPSQTGTQYF